A selection of T cell receptor beta chains follows, all from one sample in a study of blood T cell repertoires in COVID-19. Repertoires were generated with immunoSEQ multiplex PCR, while TCRdb's copy carries only in-frame clones and drops some. The table lists about 310,000 clones, about nine tenths of them singletons, with roughly a tenth in the top ten. The sequencing input was PBMCs or T cells enriched from blood (not recorded which). All receptors come from a woman in her thirties who had recovered from COVID-19. CDR3s include the opening cysteine and the closing phenylalanine or tryptophan. D genes are given only for firm matches. Expanded clones are given a class, and other clones once, few, many or no size at all.

TRBV19	.	.	TRBJ2-3	CASSRHTDTQYF	TGTGCCAGTAGTAGACACACAGATACGCAGTATTTT
TRBV30	.	.	TRBJ1-1	CAWTETVNTEAFF	TGTGCCTGGACTGAGACAGTGAACACTGAAGCTTTCTTT
TRBV12-3/TRBV12-4	.	.	TRBJ2-1	CASSRGPVGGFF	TGTGCCAGCAGTCGAGGGCCAGTCGGGGGGTTCTTC
TRBV5-6	TRBD1	.	TRBJ2-3	CASSLVSLGTEEYF	TGTGCCAGCAGCTTGGTTTCGCTCGGGACAGAAGAGTATTTT
TRBV6-5	TRBD1	.	TRBJ1-2	CASSTGTGYGYTF	TGTGCCAGCAGTACCGGGACAGGGTATGGCTACACCTTC
TRBV7-8	.	.	TRBJ2-1	CASSLARTDLANEQFF	TGTGCCAGCAGCTTAGCGCGCACAGATCTCGCCAATGAGCAGTTCTTC
TRBV19	TRBD1	.	TRBJ2-1	CASTRDRTYNEQFF	TGTGCCAGCACACGGGACAGGACCTACAATGAGCAGTTCTTC
TRBV12-3/TRBV12-4	.	once	TRBJ2-5	CASSSGGTQYF	TGTGCCAGCAGCTCCGGTGGGACCCAGTACTTC
TRBV3-1/TRBV3-2	TRBD1	.	TRBJ1-3	CASSQAPGTAAVIYF	TGTGCCAGCAGCCAAGCCCCCGGGACAGCCGCTGTCATATATTTT
TRBV19	.	.	TRBJ2-1	CASSIPPSEQFF	TGTGCCAGTAGTATTCCCCCTAGTGAGCAGTTCTTC
TRBV29-1	.	.	TRBJ1-1	CSVRQNTEAFF	TGCAGCGTAAGACAGAACACTGAAGCTTTCTTT
TRBV5-1	.	.	TRBJ1-6	CASSLGGGGNNSPLHF	TGCGCCAGCAGCCTGGGTGGGGGGGGAAATAATTCACCCCTCCACTTT
TRBV7-6	TRBD2	once	TRBJ2-2	CASSLTTSGRSGELFF	TGTGCCAGCAGCCTAACGACTAGCGGGAGATCCGGGGAGCTGTTTTTT
TRBV10-3	.	.	TRBJ1-3	CAISKQGNTIYF	TGTGCCATCAGCAAACAGGGAAACACCATATATTTT
TRBV27	TRBD1	.	TRBJ1-5	CASSFGQVQPQHF	TGTGCCAGCAGTTTCGGACAGGTTCAGCCCCAGCATTTT
TRBV6-5	TRBD2	.	TRBJ2-7	CASRSGTTSYEQYF	TGTGCCAGCAGGTCCGGGACTACATCCTACGAGCAGTACTTC
TRBV19	TRBD2	.	TRBJ2-7	CASKPYESGDEQYF	TGTGCCAGTAAGCCTTACGAAAGCGGGGACGAGCAGTACTTC
TRBV18	.	.	TRBJ1-2	CASSSNPLEGYTF	TGTGCCAGCTCATCCAACCCCCTGGAGGGCTACACCTTC
TRBV4-1	.	.	TRBJ1-2	CASSQVWGGANYGYTF	TGCGCCAGCAGCCAAGTTTGGGGAGGCGCTAACTATGGCTACACCTTC
TRBV27	TRBD2	.	TRBJ2-1	CASGTLAVSYNEQFF	TGTGCCAGCGGAACTCTAGCGGTCTCCTACAATGAGCAGTTCTTC
TRBV18	.	.	TRBJ2-1	CASSRQGRADEQFF	TGTGCCAGCTCACGACAGGGGAGGGCTGATGAGCAGTTCTTC
TRBV19	.	.	TRBJ1-5	CATTTRGFVNQPQHF	TGTGCCACCACAACCCGGGGGTTTGTGAATCAGCCCCAGCATTTT
TRBV2	TRBD1	.	TRBJ1-5	CASSKRTGGNQPQHF	TGTGCCAGCAGTAAGAGGACAGGGGGGAACCAGCCCCAGCATTTT
TRBV11-2	TRBD1	.	TRBJ2-7	CASSLGTGRNEQYF	TGTGCCAGCAGCTTAGGGACAGGGAGGAACGAGCAGTACTTC
TRBV19	.	.	TRBJ2-2	CASSPVPIQGYISTGELFF	TGTGCCAGTAGTCCCGTCCCTATACAGGGTTATATTAGCACCGGGGAGCTGTTTTTT
TRBV6-5	.	once	TRBJ1-6	CACERGSSYNSPLHF	TGTGCCTGCGAACGGGGAAGCTCCTATAATTCACCCCTCCACTTT
TRBV3-1/TRBV3-2	TRBD2	.	TRBJ2-2	CASRQAGGSTGELFF	TGTGCCAGCAGGCAAGCGGGAGGAAGTACCGGGGAGCTGTTTTTT
TRBV10-3	.	.	TRBJ2-2	CAISEGRGANTGELFF	TGTGCCATCAGTGAGGGAAGGGGCGCGAACACCGGGGAGCTGTTTTTT
TRBV10-3	TRBD2	.	TRBJ2-5	CAISGREQETQYF	TGTGCCATCAGTGGGCGGGAGCAAGAGACCCAGTACTTC
TRBV7-2	TRBD2	.	TRBJ2-2	CASSRGGIAPGQLFF	TGTGCCAGCAGCCGGGGGGGGATTGCGCCGGGGCAGCTGTTTTTT
TRBV6-1	.	.	TRBJ1-4	CASSESRTWMFF	TGTGCCAGCAGTGAATCCAGGACATGGATGTTTTTT
TRBV28	.	.	TRBJ2-7	CASGNSLASSYEQYF	TGTGCCAGCGGTAATTCGTTAGCTAGCTCCTACGAGCAGTACTTC
TRBV27	.	.	TRBJ2-7	CAGGKSPYEQYF	TGTGCGGGCGGGAAGTCCCCATACGAGCAGTACTTC
TRBV5-1	TRBD1	.	TRBJ2-7	CASSKGQGDYEQYF	TGCGCCAGCAGCAAGGGACAGGGTGACTACGAGCAGTACTTC
TRBV28	TRBD2	.	TRBJ2-1	CAAIGTSGGNEQFF	TGTGCCGCAATAGGGACTAGCGGGGGCAATGAGCAGTTCTTC
TRBV6-5	TRBD1	.	TRBJ1-4	CASSPRDRGYEKLFF	TGTGCCAGCAGTCCCCGGGACAGGGGGTACGAAAAACTGTTTTTT
TRBV30	.	.	TRBJ2-2	CAGTPRTGIKGELFF	TGTGCCGGGACACCGAGAACAGGGATAAAGGGGGAGCTGTTTTTT
TRBV30	TRBD2	.	TRBJ2-1	CAWSMGEGLPNEQFF	TGTGCCTGGAGTATGGGGGAGGGCTTGCCTAACGAGCAGTTCTTC
TRBV7-9	.	.	TRBJ1-2	CASSPLRQTNYGYTF	TGTGCCAGCAGTCCACTAAGACAGACCAACTATGGCTACACCTTC
TRBV5-4	.	.	TRBJ1-1	CASSPREGPYGAFF	TGTGCCAGCAGCCCCCGCGAAGGTCCCTACGGGGCTTTCTTT
TRBV4-1	TRBD2	.	TRBJ2-1	CASSQGGREGSEQFF	TGCGCCAGCAGCCAAGGCGGTAGGGAGGGGTCTGAGCAGTTCTTC
TRBV7-9	TRBD1	.	TRBJ2-7	CASSLRFLDRTNEQYF	TGTGCCAGCAGCTTACGGTTCCTGGACAGGACCAACGAGCAGTACTTC
TRBV13	TRBD2	.	TRBJ2-5	CASSLGRLLAGGPRLRAETQYF	TGTGCCAGCAGCTTAGGCCGTCTTTTGGCGGGAGGGCCGCGGTTACGTGCGGAGACCCAGTACTTC
TRBV7-9	TRBD2	once	TRBJ2-3	CASSLGLAGALRTDTQYF	TGTGCCAGCAGCCTCGGACTAGCGGGAGCGTTACGCACAGATACGCAGTATTTT
TRBV29-1	.	once	TRBJ1-1	CSVEIGAGYTEAFF	TGCAGCGTTGAAATCGGGGCGGGGTACACTGAAGCTTTCTTT
TRBV28	TRBD2	.	TRBJ2-7	CASKKAGGPYEQYF	TGTGCCAGCAAAAAAGCGGGAGGGCCCTACGAGCAGTACTTC
TRBV11-2	TRBD2	.	TRBJ2-7	CASSSESGVILEQYF	TGTGCCAGCAGCTCAGAAAGCGGGGTCATTCTCGAGCAGTACTTC
TRBV18	.	.	TRBJ2-7	CASSPGSYEQYF	TGTGCCAGCTCTCCCGGGAGCTACGAGCAGTACTTC
TRBV28	.	.	TRBJ1-6	CASSLPSFRGAYNSPLHF	TGTGCCAGCAGTTTACCCTCGTTCCGGGGGGCTTATAATTCACCCCTCCACTTT
TRBV7-3	.	once	TRBJ2-3	CASSFLGTDTQYF	TGTGCCAGCAGCTTCCTCGGCACAGATACGCAGTATTTT
TRBV19	TRBD1	.	TRBJ2-3	CASTTGTGQGGTDTQYF	TGTGCCAGCACTACTGGAACGGGACAGGGTGGCACAGATACGCAGTATTTT
TRBV5-1	.	.	TRBJ1-3	CASSLVYGSGNTIYF	TGCGCCAGCAGCTTGGTGTACGGCTCTGGAAACACCATATATTTT
TRBV6-5	TRBD1	.	TRBJ1-2	CASRPGGQDYGYTF	TGTGCCAGCAGGCCGGGGGGACAGGACTATGGCTACACCTTC
TRBV13	TRBD1	few	TRBJ1-2	CASSSRQGTSYTF	TGTGCCAGCAGCTCCAGACAGGGAACTAGCTACACCTTC
TRBV6-1	.	.	TRBJ2-2	CASSEVAGNTGELFF	TGTGCCAGCAGTGAAGTCGCAGGGAACACCGGGGAGCTGTTTTTT
TRBV6-2/TRBV6-3	.	.	TRBJ2-7	CASSRSGQTSYEQYF	TGTGCCAGCAGTAGGTCGGGACAAACTTCCTACGAGCAGTACTTC
TRBV27	.	once	TRBJ2-7	CASSLSGNRVNEQYF	TGTGCCAGCAGTTTATCCGGGAATAGGGTAAACGAGCAGTACTTC
TRBV4-2	.	.	TRBJ2-3	CASSQELRFGTDTQYF	TGTGCCAGCAGCCAAGAATTGAGATTTGGCACAGATACGCAGTATTTT
TRBV29-1	.	.	TRBJ2-3	CSVVYQRNTDTQYF	TGCAGCGTTGTCTACCAGCGGAACACAGATACGCAGTATTTT